This TCR beta chain was identified in a study of CD8 T cells in Susac syndrome. Germline-derived CDR1 and CDR2 are LGHNA and YNFKEQ. The length of the CDR3 is 14 residues. Trimming left V 3 bases short and J 6 bases short, with 15 bases between. Random hexamers were used to reverse transcribe roughly 0.45 to 1 ug of RNA. TCRdb itself ran the immunoSEQ multiplex PCR reads through MiXCR, one entry per CDR3 protein. The sample has hundreds of thousands of distinct CDR3 sequences; 93% are singletons. Source material: CD4+ T cells from PBMCs. The rearrangement uses TRBV4-2 and TRBJ2-7, with D perhaps matching TRBD2 (5 bases). The receptor's source is a human donor with multiple sclerosis. The CDR3 DNA reads TGTGCCAGCAGCCAGCACCCCTCTACTAGCGAGCAGTACTTC. It encodes CASSQHPSTSEQYF.